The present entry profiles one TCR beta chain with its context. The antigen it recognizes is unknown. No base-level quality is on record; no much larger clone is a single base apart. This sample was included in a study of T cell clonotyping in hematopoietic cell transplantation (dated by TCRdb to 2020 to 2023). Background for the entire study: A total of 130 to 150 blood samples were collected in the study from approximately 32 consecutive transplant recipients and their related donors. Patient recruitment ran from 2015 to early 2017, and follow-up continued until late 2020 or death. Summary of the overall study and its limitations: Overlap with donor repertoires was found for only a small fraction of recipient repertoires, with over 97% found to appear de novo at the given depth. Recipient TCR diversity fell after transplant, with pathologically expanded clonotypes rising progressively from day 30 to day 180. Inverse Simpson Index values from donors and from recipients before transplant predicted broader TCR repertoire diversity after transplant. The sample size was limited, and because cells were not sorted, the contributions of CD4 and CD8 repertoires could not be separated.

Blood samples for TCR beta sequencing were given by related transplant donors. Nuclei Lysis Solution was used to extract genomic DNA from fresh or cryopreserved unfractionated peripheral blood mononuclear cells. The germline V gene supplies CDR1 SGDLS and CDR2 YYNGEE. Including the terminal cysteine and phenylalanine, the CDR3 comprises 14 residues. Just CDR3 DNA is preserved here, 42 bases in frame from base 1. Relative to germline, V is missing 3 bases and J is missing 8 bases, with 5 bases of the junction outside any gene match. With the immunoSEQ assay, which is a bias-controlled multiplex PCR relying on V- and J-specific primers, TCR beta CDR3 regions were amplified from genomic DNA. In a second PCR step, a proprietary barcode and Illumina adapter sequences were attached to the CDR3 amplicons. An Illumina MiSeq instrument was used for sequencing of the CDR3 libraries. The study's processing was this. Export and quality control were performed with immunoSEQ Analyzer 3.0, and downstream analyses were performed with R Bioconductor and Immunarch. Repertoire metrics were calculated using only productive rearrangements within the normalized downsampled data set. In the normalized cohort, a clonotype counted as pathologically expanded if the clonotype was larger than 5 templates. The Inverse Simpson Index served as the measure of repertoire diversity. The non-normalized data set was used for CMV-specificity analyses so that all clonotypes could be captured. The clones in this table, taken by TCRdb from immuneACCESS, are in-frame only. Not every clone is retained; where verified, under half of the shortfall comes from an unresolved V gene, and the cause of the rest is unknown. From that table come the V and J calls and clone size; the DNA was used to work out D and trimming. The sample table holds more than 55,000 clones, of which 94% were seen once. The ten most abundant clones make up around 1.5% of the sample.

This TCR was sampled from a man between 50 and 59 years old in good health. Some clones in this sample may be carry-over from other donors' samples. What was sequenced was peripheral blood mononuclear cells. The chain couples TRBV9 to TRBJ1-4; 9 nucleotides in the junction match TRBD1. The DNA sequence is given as TGTGCCAGCAGCGGGGGACAGGGTAGCGAAAAACTGTTTTTT. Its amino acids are CASSGGQGSEKLFF.